A selection of T cell receptor beta chains follows, all from one sample in a study of blood T cell repertoires in COVID-19. The assay was immunoSEQ multiplex PCR, and TCRdb's table has in-frame clones only and misses some. The sample has roughly 200,000 clones, around 80% seen once; the top ten hold roughly 8.7%. Sequencing used peripheral blood. The receptors stem from a man aged 40-55 years with active or convalescent COVID-19. Each CDR3 is given with its conserved first and last residue. A D gene is named only where the DNA matches it firmly. Where a row states a size, it is once, few, many or the class of an expanded clone; other rows omit it.

CDR3aa | CDR3nt | len | abundance | j_gene | d_gene | v_gene
CASSGTKVDEQFF | TGTGCCAGCAGTGGGACTAAGGTTGATGAGCAGTTCTTC | 13 | once | TRBJ2-1 | TRBD2 | TRBV12-3/TRBV12-4
CASRQGARAFF | TGTGCCAGCAGGCAGGGGGCGCGGGCTTTCTTT | 11 | NA | TRBJ1-1 | TRBD1 | TRBV5-4
CASTDNLRETQYF | TGTGCCAGCACCGACAATCTCCGGGAGACCCAGTACTTC | 13 | NA | TRBJ2-5 | NA | TRBV6-5
CASSLAGASGNTIYF | TGCGCCAGCAGCTTGGCAGGGGCTTCTGGAAACACCATATATTTT | 15 | NA | TRBJ1-3 | NA | TRBV5-1
CASSLPAGLAGGVSKLDNEQFF | TGCGCCAGCAGCCTACCTGCGGGACTAGCGGGGGGGGTCTCTAAGTTGGACAATGAGCAGTTCTTC | 22 | NA | TRBJ2-1 | TRBD2 | TRBV5-1
CASSEGQGNYGYTF | TGTGCCAGCTCAGAAGGACAGGGCAACTATGGCTACACCTTC | 14 | NA | TRBJ1-2 | TRBD1 | TRBV18
CAWSEVGSDQPQHF | TGTGCCTGGAGTGAGGTGGGTAGCGATCAGCCCCAGCATTTT | 14 | NA | TRBJ1-5 | NA | TRBV30
CASSLGTSVGYTF | TGTGCCAGCAGTTTAGGGACTTCGGTTGGCTACACCTTC | 13 | NA | TRBJ1-2 | NA | TRBV12-3/TRBV12-4
CASSQDLKRDRGRDTEAFF | TGCGCCAGCAGCCAAGATCTCAAACGGGACAGGGGGCGAGACACTGAAGCTTTCTTT | 19 | NA | TRBJ1-1 | TRBD1 | TRBV4-1
CAWSGTGTGKAEQYF | TGTGCCTGGAGTGGGACCGGGACAGGGAAAGCCGAGCAGTACTTC | 15 | few | TRBJ2-7 | TRBD1 | TRBV30
CASKAGLPFEQYF | TGTGCCAGCAAAGCAGGGTTACCGTTCGAGCAGTACTTC | 13 | NA | TRBJ2-7 | NA | TRBV27
CASSWGQGSYNEQYF | TGTGCCAGCAGCTGGGGGCAGGGAAGTTACAACGAGCAGTACTTC | 15 | NA | TRBJ2-7 | NA | TRBV5-8
CASSGTNTYNEQFF | TGTGCCAGTAGTGGGACTAACACCTACAATGAGCAGTTCTTC | 14 | NA | TRBJ2-1 | TRBD2 | TRBV19
CATSRDSPGLAGEETQYF | TGTGCCACCAGCAGAGATTCTCCGGGACTAGCGGGGGAGGAGACCCAGTACTTC | 18 | NA | TRBJ2-5 | TRBD2 | TRBV15
CAISAGRESTHEQYF | TGTGCCATCAGCGCGGGCCGGGAGAGTACCCACGAGCAGTACTTC | 15 | NA | TRBJ2-7 | NA | TRBV10-3
CASSHRDRGEAFF | TGTGCCAGCAGTCACCGGGACAGGGGGGAAGCTTTCTTT | 13 | many | TRBJ1-1 | TRBD1 | TRBV12-3/TRBV12-4
CASSPPLAKNIQYF | TGCGCCAGCAGCCCCCCGTTAGCCAAAAACATTCAGTACTTC | 14 | NA | TRBJ2-4 | NA | TRBV5-1
CASSLSAGMNSPLHF | TGTGCCAGCAGTTTATCGGCAGGGATGAATTCACCCCTCCACTTT | 15 | once | TRBJ1-6 | NA | TRBV27
CASKGQVGSYEQYF | TGTGCCAGCAAGGGACAGGTGGGCTCCTACGAGCAGTACTTC | 14 | NA | TRBJ2-7 | TRBD1 | TRBV7-2